This TCR beta chain comes out of a study of sequential checkpoint blockade in melanoma. As for the study in general: Patients were randomized 1:1 to nivolumab-then-ipilimumab or ipilimumab-then-nivolumab first-line. Maintenance nivolumab came after either treatment sequence. Matched biopsies came pretreatment and at week 13 for twenty-two patients.

Here immunoSEQ multiplex PCR was the method, and the copy in TCRdb shows in-frame clones only, minus some. The data hold about 22,000 clones, with around 25% observed a single time. The length of the CDR3 is 13 residues. From germline, CDR1 is MGHRA and CDR2 YSYEKL. V dropped 4 bases and J dropped 4 bases, with 8 bases sitting between them. A remark on this clone: Its matching antigen is unknown.

Treatment of the sample: randomized to nivolumab then ipilimumab (arm A) or the reverse (arm B). Study-wide results and caveats: T-cell fraction and clonality followed PD-L1 and CD8+ counts, not mutational load.

The rearrangement joins TRBV4-1 to TRBJ2-1; D not resolved. The sample consisted of tumor tissue (inferred from file names), taken from a patient given nivolumab and ipilimumab in sequence. The sequence was obtained from a human donor with melanoma. CDR3 DNA sequence: TGCGCCAGCAGCCTGATTAGATACAATGAGCAGTTCTTC. Amino acids: CASSLIRYNEQFF.